These 5 T cell receptor beta chains were all obtained from the same sample, sequenced in a study of blood T cell repertoires in COVID-19. Clones were read by immunoSEQ multiplex PCR, and TCRdb kept only the in-frame ones, dropping some. The sample shows some 100,000 clones, about 85% of them seen only once. Sequences were obtained from peripheral blood. Receptors originate from a woman aged 70-85 years with active or convalescent COVID-19.

V gene TRBV3-1 (or the pseudogene TRBV3-2) combines with J gene TRBJ2-7; 9 positions agree with TRBD2. The CDR3 has 16 amino acids. Trimming removed 4 bases from V and 7 bases from J; junction bases left unmatched: 14. Germline lookup yields CDR1 LGHDT and CDR2 YNNKEL (reference sequence). The CDR3, as DNA: TGTGCCAGCAGCCCTCGTGGGGCGGGAGGGCCTAAAGAGCAGTACTTC. It is translated as CASSPRGAGGPKEQYF.

The V gene is TRBV3-1 (or the pseudogene TRBV3-2), the J gene TRBJ1-1; D not resolved. The CDR3 extends over 16 amino acids. V lost 1 base, J lost 6 bases, and 18 bases lay in between. Germline V gene lookup returns CDR1 LGHDT and CDR2 YNNKEL (reference sequence). Written as DNA, the CDR3 is TGTGCCAGCAGCCAAGCTATCCGGACTTTCGCTCCTGAAGCTTTCTTT. Amino acid sequence: CASSQAIRTFAPEAFF.

V usage is TRBV5-6 and J usage is TRBJ2-7, with a weak D call TRBD2 (6 bases). The CDR3 sequence is 13 residues long. Germline lookup yields CDR1 SGHDT and CDR2 YYEEEE. Trimming removed 2 bases from V and 3 bases from J, with 9 bases in between. DNA for the CDR3: TGTGCCAGCAGCTTCCCAGCGGGCTACGAGCAGTACTTC. Translation gives CASSFPAGYEQYF.

For the CDR3, the DNA is TGTGCCAGCAGGACAGGGGTACCAGATACGCAGTATTTT. It encodes CASRTGVPDTQYF. This chain connects TRBV2 to TRBJ2-3, with 8 bases matching TRBD1. V gave up 6 bases and J gave up 4 bases; unmatched junction bases: 3. This CDR3 contains 13 residues. Germline lookup yields CDR1 SNHLY and CDR2 FYNNEI. The full variable domain, completed using reference TRBV2 and TRBJ2-3, is EPEVTQTPSHQVTQMGQEVILRCVPISNHLYFYWYRQILGQKVEFLVSFYNNEISEKSEIFDDQFSVERPDGSNFTLKIRSTKLEDSAMYFCASRTGVPDTQYFGPGTRLTVL.

The CDR3 DNA reads TGTGCCAGCACCCAAGGACAGGGGGATTACAATGAGCAGTTCTTC. This sequence encodes CASTQGQGDYNEQFF. The chain employs TRBV7-6 and TRBJ2-1, with 10 bases identical to TRBD1. Germline CDR1 reads SGHVS; CDR2 reads FNYEAQ. This CDR3 comprises 15 residues. J was trimmed by 4 bases and V by 7 bases; bases with no gene match: 7.